One T cell receptor (beta chain) is described in this entry. Its cognate antigen is unknown. This entry comes from a study of T cell responses to AZD1222 COVID-19 vaccine. General study points: Of spike-specific TCRs, nearly half reportedly target regions left unmutated in variants. CD4 TCRs covered the whole spike, strongest at regions 160-218 and 743-854. Just 5 to 7 AZD1222 recipients tested seropositive at baseline. Repertoires were obtained solely post-peak T cell response.

Unmatched junction bases numbered 7, after V lost 9 bases and J lost 2 bases. Germline lookup yields CDR1 SNHLY and CDR2 FYNNEI. This CDR3 has 13 residues. Some clones are missing from TCRdb's copy, which holds only in-frame ones; the method was immunoSEQ multiplex PCR. The repertoire has about 140,000 clones, approximately 90% of them found once; the top ten carry more than 3%. The receptor's source is an adult in good health. The material sequenced was peripheral blood, taken on day 0 of AZD1222 vaccination. This chain joins TRBV2 and TRBJ2-7, with 7 bases fitting TRBD2. The CDR3 is CARTGLTTYEQYF. In DNA form, the CDR3 reads TGTGCCAGAACGGGACTAACCACCTACGAGCAGTACTTC.